These 26 T cell receptor beta chains came from one sample sequenced in a study of blood T cell repertoires in COVID-19. Produced via immunoSEQ multiplex PCR; TCRdb's table is partial and in-frame only. The repertoire has about 220,000 clones, 84% of them found once; the top ten carry roughly 10%. The sequenced sample consisted of peripheral blood. These receptors were obtained from a middle-aged man with active or convalescent COVID-19.

This chain uses TRBV28 with TRBJ2-7, with D maybe TRBD2 (5 bases). CDR1 is MDHEN and CDR2 is SYDVKM in the germline V gene. The CDR3 is 14 residues long. Trimming stripped 1 base from V and 8 bases from J, with 15 bases between. The chain's CDR3 is CASSLFRGIAQQYF. In nucleotides, the CDR3 is TGTGCCAGCAGTTTATTCAGAGGGATAGCCCAGCAGTACTTC.

The J gene is TRBJ1-3, the V gene TRBV4-3, with D perhaps TRBD1 (6 bases). Germline V gene data show CDR1 as LGHNA and CDR2 as YSLEER. The CDR3 contains 14 residues. Deletions cut 3 bases from V and 4 bases from J, with 10 bases between. The CDR3 reads CASSHTGTGNTIYF. DNA for the CDR3: TGCGCCAGCAGCCATACCGGGACAGGAAACACCATATATTTT.

This chain joins TRBV20-1 and TRBJ1-2; 7 nucleotides agree with TRBD1. V was clipped by 6 bases and J by 7 bases; unmatched bases: 5. CDR3 length equals 11 residues. CDR1 and CDR2 from the germline V gene are DFQATT and SNEGSKA (reference sequence). CDR3 protein: CSATRGRGYTF. DNA for the CDR3: TGCAGTGCCACGAGGGGGCGTGGCTACACCTTC.

V is TRBV7-9 and J is TRBJ1-2, with D hard to call. Germline lookup yields CDR1 SEHNR and CDR2 FQNEAQ (reference sequence). The CDR3 loop spans 13 amino acids. The V end was cut by 4 bases, the J end by 7 bases, with 13 bases between. CDR3 bases: TGTGCCAGCAGCTCAGACGTAACAGCTGGCTACACCTTC. As protein: CASSSDVTAGYTF.

V gene TRBV5-6 combines with J gene TRBJ2-7, with 13 bases identical to TRBD2. V lost 4 bases to trimming and J lost 3 bases; unmatched junction nucleotides: 7. The germline V gene encodes CDR1 SGHDT and CDR2 YYEEEE. The CDR3 is 16 residues long. The DNA of the CDR3 is TGTGCCAGCAGCCACACGACTAGCGGGAGGTTCTACGAGCAGTACTTC. Its translation: CASSHTTSGRFYEQYF.

The J gene is TRBJ1-5, the V gene TRBV3-1 (or the pseudogene TRBV3-2), with TRBD1 matching over 8 bases. The CDR3 runs 17 residues. Germline loops: CDR1 LGHDT, CDR2 YNNKEL (reference sequence). V dropped 0 bases and J dropped 4; count of bases not matched to a gene: 8. The CDR3 loop reads CASSQDKRQGANQPQHF. DNA for the CDR3: TGTGCCAGCAGCCAAGATAAGAGGCAGGGGGCTAATCAGCCCCAGCATTTT.

The V call is TRBV5-1, the J call TRBJ2-3; D is perhaps TRBD2 (7 bases). The V end was cut by 3 bases, the J end by 4 bases, with 12 bases between. There are 14 residues in the CDR3. In germline, CDR1 is SGHRS, CDR2 YFSETQ. The CDR3 protein is CASSYGGPSDTQYF. CDR3 DNA: TGCGCCAGCAGCTACGGGGGGCCATCAGATACGCAGTATTTT.

This sequence joins TRBV20-1 and TRBJ2-7, with D hard to call. Germline CDR1 reads DFQATT; CDR2 reads SNEGSKA (reference sequence). V lost 4 bases and J 13 bases, leaving 17 bases between the germline ends. The CDR3 has 11 amino acids. The chain's CDR3 is CSAMAANLRYF. CDR3 in DNA: TGCAGTGCTATGGCGGCCAATCTCCGCTACTTC.

The V and J genes are TRBV9 and TRBJ1-2; the D is unclear. This CDR3 comprises 14 residues. Per the germline V gene, CDR1 is SGDLS and CDR2 is YYNGEE. The V gene lost 0 bases and the J gene lost 7 bases, with 13 bases spanning the gap. This CDR3 is CASSVDPQGSGYTF. CDR3 nucleotide sequence: TGTGCCAGCAGCGTAGACCCTCAAGGGAGTGGCTACACCTTC. Filled out from reference TRBV9 and TRBJ1-2, the complete variable domain reads DSGVTQTPKHLITATGQRVTLRCSPRSGDLSVYWYQQSLDQGLQFLIQYYNGEERAKGNILERFSAQQFPDLHSELNLSSLELGDSALYFCASSVDPQGSGYTFGSGTRLTVV.

V and J are TRBV11-2 and TRBJ1-6; 7 bases fit TRBD1. CDR3 length equals 15 residues. V trimming: 5 bases; J trimming: 7 bases; junction bases outside the gene matches: 8. Germline assignment: CDR1 SGHAT and CDR2 FQNNGV. CDR3 protein: CASSPTGVRNSPLHF. CDR3 in DNA: TGTGCCAGCAGCCCAACAGGGGTGCGGAATTCACCCCTCCACTTT.

This clone was counted between two and nine times. Other DNA sequences in the sample encode the same CDR3. The chain links TRBV7-9 to TRBJ1-5, with D tentatively TRBD1 (5 bases). The CDR3 totals 13 residues. Between the trimmed V and J ends, which lost 2 bases and 4 bases, there was a span of 6 bases. Per the germline V gene, CDR1 is SEHNR and CDR2 is FQNEAQ (reference sequence). CDR3 sequence (DNA): TGTGCCAGCAGCTTACAGGGTAATCAGCCCCAGCATTTT. Protein product: CASSLQGNQPQHF. The full variable domain, completed using reference TRBV7-9 and TRBJ1-5, is DTGVSQNPRHKITKRGQNVTFRCDPISEHNRLYWYRQTLGQGPEFLTYFQNEAQLEKSRLLSDRFSAERPKGSFSTLEIQRTEQGDSAMYLCASSLQGNQPQHFGDGTRLSIL.

This clone has only one observation. The chain couples TRBV11-2 to TRBJ2-7; 7 nucleotides align to TRBD1. From germline, CDR1 is SGHAT and CDR2 FQNNGV. The CDR3 consists of 16 residues. The trim removed 0 bases at V and 2 bases at J, leaving 7 bases unmatched. CDR3 coding DNA: TGTGCCAGCAGCTTAGAGGGGACAGTACCAACCTACGAGCAGTACGTC. As protein: CASSLEGTVPTYEQYV.

This clone has only one observation. The chain employs TRBV7-9 and TRBJ2-1; the match to TRBD2 covers 10 bases. Trimming at V came to 4 bases and at J to 6 bases, leaving 12 bases not matched to a gene. The V gene's germline CDR1 is SEHNR and CDR2 FQNEAQ (reference sequence). This CDR3 region has 17 residues. The CDR3 nucleotides read TGTGCCAGCAGCTGGCCTAAGCGGGGGGGCGACGCCAATGAGCAGTTCTTC. Protein: CASSWPKRGGDANEQFF.

V gene TRBV5-6 combines with J gene TRBJ2-7; tentative D call: TRBD1 (6 bases). The CDR3 loop spans 15 amino acids. V lost 4 bases and J lost 1, with 15 bases in between. Per the germline V gene, CDR1 is SGHDT and CDR2 is YYEEEE. The CDR3 DNA reads TGTGCCAGCAGCGCAACAGGGAGTTTGTCCTACGAGCAGTACGTC. It translates to CASSATGSLSYEQYV.

This chain uses TRBV28 with TRBJ1-5, with TRBD1 as a possible D gene (6 bases). Germline V gene lookup returns CDR1 MDHEN and CDR2 SYDVKM. This CDR3 has 14 residues. V was shortened by 5 bases and J by 6 bases, with 14 bases between the two germline ends. The CDR3 nucleotides read TGTGCCAGCAGTCCCGGGACATTGGTTCAGCCCCAGCATTTT. Its translation is CASSPGTLVQPQHF. Variable domain in full (rest from reference TRBV28 and TRBJ1-5): DVKVTQSSRYLVKRTGEKVFLECVQDMDHENMFWYRQDPGLGLRLIYFSYDVKMKEKGDIPEGYSVSREKKERFSLILESASTNQTSMYLCASSPGTLVQPQHFGDGTRLSIL.

V usage is TRBV5-1 and J usage is TRBJ2-4, with 7 bases fitting TRBD1. CDR3 length: 15 residues. After removal of 2 bases from V and 3 bases from J, the junction contained 5 bases not matched to a gene. CDR1 and CDR2 from the germline V gene are SGHRS and YFSETQ. CDR3 amino acids: CASSLGDSLKNIQYF. CDR3 in DNA: TGCGCCAGCAGCTTAGGGGACAGCCTCAAAAACATTCAGTACTTC. The full variable domain, rest sourced from reference TRBV5-1 and TRBJ2-4, is KAGVTQTPRYLIKTRGQQVTLSCSPISGHRSVSWYQQTPGQGLQFLFEYFSETQRNKGNFPGRFSGRQFSNSRSEMNVSTLELGDSALYLCASSLGDSLKNIQYFGAGTRLSVL.

The chain joins TRBV5-1 to TRBJ1-1; 7 nucleotides align to TRBD1. With 5 bases clipped from V and 5 bases from J, the junction kept 6 bases outside the gene matches. Germline V gene data show CDR1 as SGHRS and CDR2 as YFSETQ. The CDR3 length is 13 residues. CDR3 region: CASSEGARTEAFF. DNA of the CDR3: TGCGCCAGCAGTGAGGGGGCGAGGACTGAAGCTTTCTTT. The complete variable domain, with remaining parts taken from reference TRBV5-1 and TRBJ1-1, reads KAGVTQTPRYLIKTRGQQVTLSCSPISGHRSVSWYQQTPGQGLQFLFEYFSETQRNKGNFPGRFSGRQFSNSRSEMNVSTLELGDSALYLCASSEGARTEAFFGQGTRLTVV.

V gene TRBV7-2 combines with J gene TRBJ1-6; no clear D gene. Trimming took 2 bases from V and 8 from J, leaving 13 bases between them. CDR1 SGHTA and CDR2 FQGNSA come from the germline V gene. This CDR3 has 15 residues. Here the CDR3 DNA reads TGTGCCAGCAGCTTATACTCAGCGATATATTCACCCCTCCACTTT. Its translation is CASSLYSAIYSPLHF.

V usage is TRBV19 and J usage is TRBJ2-7; 7 nucleotides line up with TRBD1. The V and J ends lost 6 bases and 2 bases, in that order; junction bases with no gene match: 13. CDR1 and CDR2 (germline): LNHDA, SQIVND (reference sequence). This CDR3 has 16 amino acids. CDR3 nucleotides: TGTGCCAGTAGCCAGCTGACCGGGACAGAACCCTACGAGCAGTACTTC. It is translated as CASSQLTGTEPYEQYF.

CDR3 sequence (DNA): TGCGCCAGCAGCCCGGGGACAGGAGGGGCTTCGTACGAGCAGTACTTC. It codes for CASSPGTGGASYEQYF. The chain carries TRBV5-1 and TRBJ2-7; TRBD1 agrees at 8 bases. Trimming took 4 bases from V and 4 from J; bases not matched to a gene: 13. Germline assignment: CDR1 SGHRS and CDR2 YFSETQ. This CDR3 spans 16 amino acids.

The chain has TRBV5-4 and TRBJ2-7, with 14 bases that match TRBD2. The germline V gene has CDR1 SGHNT and CDR2 YYREEE (reference sequence). This CDR3 has 16 amino acids. V dropped 4 bases and J dropped 0; count of bases not matched to a gene: 3. CDR3 nucleotides: TGTGCCAGCAGCCCGGGACTAGCGGGAGTCTCCTACGAGCAGTACTTC. It codes for CASSPGLAGVSYEQYF.

This clone was counted a few times. V usage is TRBV7-6 and J usage is TRBJ2-5; the match to TRBD1 covers 7 bases. CDR3 length: 14 residues. Germline V lookup: CDR1 SGHVS, CDR2 FNYEAQ. V was clipped by 3 bases and J by 5 bases; unmatched bases: 6. The DNA for the CDR3 is TGTGCCAGCAGCTTTATGACAGGGATGGAGACCCAGTACTTC. Protein sequence: CASSFMTGMETQYF.

The chain employs TRBV28 and TRBJ2-5, with D perhaps TRBD2 (7 bases). Trimming took off 6 bases at V and 2 bases at J, with 13 bases between the two ends. The germline gives CDR1 MDHEN, CDR2 SYDVKM. This CDR3 region has 14 residues. The CDR3 here is CASSWGRGQETQYF. The CDR3 region has the DNA TGTGCCAGCAGCTGGGGGAGGGGGCAAGAGACCCAGTACTTC.

This chain uses TRBV11-3 with TRBJ2-6; 7 nucleotides line up with TRBD1. The germline CDR1 and CDR2 sequences are SGHNT and YENEEA. The CDR3 is made up of 17 amino acids. With V trimmed by 5 bases and J by 3 bases, 10 bases remained unmatched. The CDR3 region has the DNA TGTGCCAGCAGCCCGCGCGACAGGGAAGGTGGGGCCAACGTCCTGACTTTC. Its translation: CASSPRDREGGANVLTF.

V is TRBV6-5 and J is TRBJ1-3, with a tentative D call TRBD1 (6 bases). The CDR3 runs 15 residues. The germline CDR1 and CDR2 sequences are MNHEY and SVGAGI. The V gene lost 7 bases and the J gene lost 3 bases, with 16 bases spanning the gap. Written as DNA, the CDR3 is TGTGCCAGCACCCCCCAGCGGACAGTTGGAAACACCATATATTTT. Protein sequence: CASTPQRTVGNTIYF.

The chain combines TRBV19 with TRBJ1-5, with D unresolved. Trimming took 2 bases from V and 6 from J, leaving 8 bases between them. Looked up from germline, CDR1 is LNHDA and CDR2 is SQIVND (reference sequence). The CDR3 sequence is 13 residues long. The CDR3, as DNA: TGTGCCAGTAGTATAACTTTTGGTCAGCCCCAGCATTTT. Translation: CASSITFGQPQHF.